This T cell receptor beta chain was obtained from a study of T cell responses to AZD1222 COVID-19 vaccine (dated by TCRdb to the early 2020s). Study-level background: TCR sequencing was performed for about 250 trial participants, of whom 200 to 210 were given two doses of AZD1222 and some 26 were given two doses of MenACWY control vaccine. Trial participants were enrolled into age subgroups of 18-55, 56-69 and 70-plus years, which contained 148, 28 and 57 TCR-sequenced participants, respectively.

As to this clone: Its target antigen remains unknown. No base quality values were provided; no much bigger clone lies one nucleotide off.

The time point label on this specimen signifies: about 28 days (+/-7) after the second vaccine dose. AZD1222 recipients with second doses at about 4 weeks or about 12 weeks were pooled, because spike-specific TCR depth and breadth did not differ between schedules. The vaccinee samples were drawn from two UK trials, COV001 and COV002, one of which was a single-blind randomized controlled phase 2/3 trial testing AZD1222 (ChAdOx1 nCoV-19) in healthy adults. For TCRbeta chain sequencing, PBMC samples from trial participants were taken at day 0 and at day 28 after the second dose. Between the V and J ends, shortened by 0 bases and 7 bases respectively, the junction contains 7 bases. CDR1 MNHNS and CDR2 SASEGT are derived from the germline V gene. CDR3 length: 14 amino acids, cysteine to phenylalanine. Solely the CDR3 DNA is kept, with 42 bases framed from the first base. The CDR3 regions of human TCRbeta chains were analyzed by immunosequencing. Regarding the original processing steps: Repertoire TCRs were matched against a reference library of SARS-CoV-2-specific TCRs generated with the MIRA antigen-specificity platform. Breadth was defined as the fraction of unique TCRs that were SARS-CoV-2-associated. Depth was defined as the fraction of total T cells that were SARS-CoV-2-associated. Each spike-specific TCR was assigned to its reactive spike region and to a CD4 or CD8 class using the MIRA data. Log10-transformed breadth and depth values were compared by one-way ANOVA with Sidak's multiple comparisons tests. Not all clones reach the TCRdb copy of this immuneACCESS table, which keeps in-frame sequences only. Checked studies attribute under half of the gap to unresolved V genes and leave the rest unexplained. The V and J calls and clone size come from that table; D and trimming were worked out from the DNA. This sample is represented by about 130,000 clones; around 83% of them were singletons. The top ten constitute 3.5% to 5% of the sample.

Summary of the overall study and its limitations: Reportedly, close to half of the unique spike-specific TCRs recognized epitopes lying outside the regions that are mutated in the B.1.351 and B.1.1.7 variants. The 56-69-year group was small, and its depth increase did not reach significance, likely because of low power. Conclusions about previously exposed vaccinees are limited because only five to seven AZD1222 recipients were SARS-CoV-2 seropositive at baseline. After two AZD1222 doses, both the breadth and the depth of spike-specific TCRs were significantly higher than at day 0 and than in MenACWY recipients. The vaccine-associated CD4 TCRs covered the entire spike protein, and the dominant responses fell in regions 160-218 and 743-854. Most participants were white British and females outnumbered males, and the authors suggested that clonal diversity may have been underestimated. No day 14 peak-response samples were available, so repertoires were characterized only after the peak T cell response.

The rearranged chain carries TRBV6-1 and TRBJ1-6; the D segment cannot be called with confidence. The material was peripheral blood, obtained 28 days after the second AZD1222 dose. The receptor comes from an adult who received the AZD1222 COVID-19 vaccine. CDR3 loop: CASSEAWGNSPLHF. The sequenced DNA is TGTGCCAGCAGTGAAGCCTGGGGAAATTCACCCCTCCACTTT.